This TCR beta chain came from a study of T cells of healthy individuals. Germline V gene sequence: CDR1 KGHSH, CDR2 LQKENI. The J segment lost 5 bases and the V segment lost 6 bases, leaving 7 bases of the junction unmatched. The CDR3 is made up of 15 amino acids. TCRdb itself ran the 5' RACE reads through MiXCR, one entry per CDR3 protein. The profile shows nearly 100,000 distinct CDR3 sequences, 17% of them singletons. This clonotype was seen many times. This clonotype was sampled from a human donor in good health. This chain uses TRBV18 with TRBJ2-1, with 10 bases aligning to TRBD2. The DNA for the CDR3 is TGTGCCAGCTCCCCAGCGGGAGGGCCGGACAATGAGCAGTTCTTC. It specifies CASSPAGGPDNEQFF. The full variable domain, rest sourced from reference TRBV18 and TRBJ2-1, is NAGVMQNPRHLVRRRGQEARLRCSPMKGHSHVYWYRQLPEEGLKFMVYLQKENIIDESGMPKERFSAEFPKEGPSILRIQQVVRGDSAAYFCASSPAGGPDNEQFFGPGTRLTVL.